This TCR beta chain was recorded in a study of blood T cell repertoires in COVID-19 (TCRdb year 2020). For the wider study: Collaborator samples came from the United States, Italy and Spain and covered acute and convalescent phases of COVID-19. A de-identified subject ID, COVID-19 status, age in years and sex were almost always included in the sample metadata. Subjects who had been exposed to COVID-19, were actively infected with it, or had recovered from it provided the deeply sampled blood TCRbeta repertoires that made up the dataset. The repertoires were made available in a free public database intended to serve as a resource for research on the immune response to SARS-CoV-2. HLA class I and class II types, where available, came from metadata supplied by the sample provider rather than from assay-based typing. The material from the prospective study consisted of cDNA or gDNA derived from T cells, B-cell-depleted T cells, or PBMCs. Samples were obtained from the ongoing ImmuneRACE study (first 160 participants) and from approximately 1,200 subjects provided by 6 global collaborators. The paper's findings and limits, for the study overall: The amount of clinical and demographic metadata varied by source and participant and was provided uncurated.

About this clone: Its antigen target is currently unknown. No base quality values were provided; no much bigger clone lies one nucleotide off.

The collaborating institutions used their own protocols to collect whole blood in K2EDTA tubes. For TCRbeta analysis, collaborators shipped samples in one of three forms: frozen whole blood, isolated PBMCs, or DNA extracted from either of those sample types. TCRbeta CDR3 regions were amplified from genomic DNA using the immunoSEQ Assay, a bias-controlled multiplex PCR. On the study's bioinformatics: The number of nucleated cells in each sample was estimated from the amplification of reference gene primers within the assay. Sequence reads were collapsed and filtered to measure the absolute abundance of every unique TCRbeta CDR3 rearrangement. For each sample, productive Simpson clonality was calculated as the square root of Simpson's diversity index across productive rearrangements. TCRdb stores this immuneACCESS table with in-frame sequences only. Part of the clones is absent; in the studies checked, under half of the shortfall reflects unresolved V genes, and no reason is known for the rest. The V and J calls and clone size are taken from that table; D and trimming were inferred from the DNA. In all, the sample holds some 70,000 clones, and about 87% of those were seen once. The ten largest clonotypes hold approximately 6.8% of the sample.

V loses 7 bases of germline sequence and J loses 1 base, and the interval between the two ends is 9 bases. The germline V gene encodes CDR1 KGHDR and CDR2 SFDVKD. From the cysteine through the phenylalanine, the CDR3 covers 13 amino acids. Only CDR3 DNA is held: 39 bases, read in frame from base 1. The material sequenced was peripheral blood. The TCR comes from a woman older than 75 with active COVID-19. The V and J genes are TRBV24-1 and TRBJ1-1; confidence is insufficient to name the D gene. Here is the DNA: TGTGCCACCAGGGGCCCCCGGAACACTGAAGCTTTCTTT. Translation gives CATRGPRNTEAFF.